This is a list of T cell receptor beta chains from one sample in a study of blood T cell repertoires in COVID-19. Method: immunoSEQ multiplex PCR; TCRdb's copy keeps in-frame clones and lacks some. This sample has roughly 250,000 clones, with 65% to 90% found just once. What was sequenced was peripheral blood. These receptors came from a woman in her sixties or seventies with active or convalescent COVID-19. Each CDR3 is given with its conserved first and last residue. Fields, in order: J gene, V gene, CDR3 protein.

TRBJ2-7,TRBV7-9,CASSTGAGVYSNEQYF
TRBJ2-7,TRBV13,CASSLGPTGEYEQYF
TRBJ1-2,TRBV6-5,CASSRTQGAGYGYTF
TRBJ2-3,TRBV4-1,CASSQDTRLDPTDTQYF
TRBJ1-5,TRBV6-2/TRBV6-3,CASSLRGESNQPQHF
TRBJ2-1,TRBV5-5,CASSFIRTGFAYNEQFF
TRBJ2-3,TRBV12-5,CASGQGGTDTDTQYF
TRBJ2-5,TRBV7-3,CASSLYGLAGETQYF
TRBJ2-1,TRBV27,CASSDSRAYNEQFF
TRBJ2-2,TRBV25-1,CASSSTGRSTGELFF
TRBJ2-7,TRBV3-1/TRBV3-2,CASSQDGGAGEAYEQYF
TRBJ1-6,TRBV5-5,CASMMKGTAEYSPLHF
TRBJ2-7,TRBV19,CASSPGGRVYEQYF
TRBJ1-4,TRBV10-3,CASASQGFNEKLFF
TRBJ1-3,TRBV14,CASSQDGGVAGNTIYF
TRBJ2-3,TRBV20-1,CSGDSTDTQYF
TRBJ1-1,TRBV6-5,CASSYYSGLRGTEAFF
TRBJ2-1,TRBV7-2,CASSLVEDEQFF
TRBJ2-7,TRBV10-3,CAISESPLGSEQYF
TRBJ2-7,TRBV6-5,CASSISDRHYEQYF
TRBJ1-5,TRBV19,CASSMSQGGQPQHF
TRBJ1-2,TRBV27,CASSFQGYYGYTF
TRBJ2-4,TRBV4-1,CASSQVQGSIQYF
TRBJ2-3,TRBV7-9,CASSPTSGGRDTQYF
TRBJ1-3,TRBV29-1,CSVRESGNTIYF
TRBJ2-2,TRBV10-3,CAISGTQGVAAGELFF
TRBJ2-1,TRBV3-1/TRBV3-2,CASRPGQGNYNEQFF
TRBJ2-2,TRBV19,CASSIVREAVNTGELFF
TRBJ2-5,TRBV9,CASSARGAQETQYF
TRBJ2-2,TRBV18,CASSQSQGTGELFF
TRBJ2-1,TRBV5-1,CASSLGTATYNEQFF
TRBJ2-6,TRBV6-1,CASSETGTNVLTF
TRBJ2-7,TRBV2,CAGTGAYEQYF
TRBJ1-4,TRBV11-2,CASSLTGVDNEKLFF
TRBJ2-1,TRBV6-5,CASTGGRTYNEQFF
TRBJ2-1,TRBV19,CATTLMAGVYNEQFF
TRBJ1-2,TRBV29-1,CSVEGGKDRGNYGYTF
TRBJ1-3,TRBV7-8,CASSSLTGLNTIYF
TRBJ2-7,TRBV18,CASSPFGAGGGYEQYF
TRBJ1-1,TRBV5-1,CASSNNRDRGAEAFF
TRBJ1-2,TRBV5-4,CASSPAKPNYGYTF
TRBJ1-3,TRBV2,CASRPGTGTSGNTIYF
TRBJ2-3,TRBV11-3,CASSRGLTDTQYF
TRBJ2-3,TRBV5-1,CASSPATSTDTQYF
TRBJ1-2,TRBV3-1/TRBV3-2,CASSRTGGNYGYTF
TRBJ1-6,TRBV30,CAWSVEMWNSPLHF
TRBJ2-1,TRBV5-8,CASSLTGYEQFF
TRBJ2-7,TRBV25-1,CASSEYGLYEQYF
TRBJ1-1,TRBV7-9,CASSLALMNTEAFF
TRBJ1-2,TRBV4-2,CASSQDGGRDYGYTF
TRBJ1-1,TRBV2,CASSEEGARTEAFF
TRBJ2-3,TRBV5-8,CASSPFGTGGSDTQYF
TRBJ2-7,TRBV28,CASSLMRREQYF
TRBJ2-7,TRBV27,CASTEGTGAYEQYF
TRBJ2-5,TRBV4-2,CASRQISGQGMKTQYF